The sequence of this TCR beta chain was determined in a study of T cell clonality in common variable immunodeficiency. General study points: Fewer TCRbeta clones were shared among CVID subjects than controls. In common variable immunodeficiency, TCR beta chains reportedly carried fewer deletions and N-nucleotide insertions.

Measured with immunoSEQ multiplex PCR; TCRdb has only the in-frame clones, and not every one. This record lists approximately 81,000 clones, none seen once only, and the top ten clones contain 0.8%. This clone was seen repeatedly, ten times or more. The antigen is unknown. The CDR3 end is not reached by the read, which stops 3 residues before it; the germline J gene fills it in. Both groups were predominantly of Caucasian heritage. Germline CDR1 LNHDA, CDR2 SQIVND (reference sequence). This CDR3 spans 14 amino acids. V was pared by 5 bases and J by 2 bases, with 11 bases between. V usage is TRBV19 and J usage is TRBJ2-3; D call uncertain. The sequenced sample consisted of peripheral blood mononuclear cells. The TCR was taken from a person aged 18 to 75 in good health. This CDR3 is CASSSGLLTDTQYF. The sequenced CDR3 bases are TGTGCCAGTAGTTCCGGGTTACTCACAGATACG. The complete variable domain, with remaining parts taken from reference TRBV19 and TRBJ2-3, reads DGGITQSPKYLFRKEGQNVTLSCEQNLNHDAMYWYRQDPGQGLRLIYYSQIVNDFQKGDIAEGYSVSREKKESFPLTVTSAQKNPTAFYLCASSSGLLTDTQYFGPGTRLTVL.